This entry lists 31 T cell receptor beta chains sequenced from one sample in a study of T cells in Graves' hyperthyroidism and ophthalmopathy. There were TCR beta CDR3 regions amplified from RNA transcripts. RT-PCR in the first round (using the HTBI primer set) targeted the TCR CDR3. One entry per CDR3 protein results from TCRdb running MiXCR on the multiplex PCR reads. The table includes a few hundred thousand distinct CDR3 sequences, about 20% detected once. The sequenced material came from blood. The receptors originated from a man aged 30 to 45 with Graves' ophthalmopathy.

V is TRBV24-1 and J is TRBJ1-2; perhaps TRBD1 as D (6 bases). V dropped 3 bases and J dropped 7 bases, with 17 bases sitting between them. The length of the CDR3 is 15 residues. Per the germline V gene, CDR1 is KGHDR and CDR2 is SFDVKD. Here the CDR3 reads CATSDTTGRFRGYTF. The CDR3 DNA reads TGTGCCACCAGTGATACTACAGGGAGGTTTCGTGGCTACACCTTC.

This clonotype has only a few counts. The chain has TRBV7-3 and TRBJ1-1; the match to TRBD1 covers 8 bases. The CDR3 length is 15 residues. From germline, CDR1 is SGHTA and CDR2 FQGTGA. Trimming took 5 bases from V and 5 from J; bases not matched to a gene: 10. Written as DNA, the CDR3 is TGTGCCAGCAGCCCAAGGACAGGGCTGATGACTGAAGCTTTCTTT. Its translation is CASSPRTGLMTEAFF.

The chain couples TRBV7-9 to TRBJ2-3, with 10 bases identical to TRBD1. Germline trimming cut 5 bases from V and 6 bases from J; bases unmatched to any gene: 8. The CDR3 spans 15 residues. Germline V lookup: CDR1 SEHNR, CDR2 FQNEAQ (reference sequence). CDR3 nucleotides: TGTGCCAGCAGCCCAAAGACAGGGGGCAGCGATACGCAGTATTTT. It yields the protein CASSPKTGGSDTQYF.

The CDR3 region has the DNA TGTGCCATCAGTTCTGCAGGGTTCGAGCAGTACTTC. Amino acids: CAISSAGFEQYF. This sequence joins TRBV10-3 and TRBJ2-7, with a weak D call TRBD1 (5 bases). The germline gives CDR1 ENHRY, CDR2 SYGVKD. V lost 5 bases to trimming and J lost 6 bases, with 11 bases between them. This CDR3 spans 12 amino acids.

In this sample, this clonotype turned up once. The V and J genes are TRBV10-3 and TRBJ2-1; D gene uncertain. V was cut by 9 bases and J by 0 bases, with 12 bases left in between. The germline CDR1 and CDR2 sequences are ENHRY and SYGVKD. The CDR3 length is 14 residues. In DNA, the CDR3 is TGTGCCATTGGACCAAACCTCTCCTACAATGAGCAGTTCTTC. It is translated as CAIGPNLSYNEQFF.

This clonotype was seen ten or more times. CDR3 coding DNA: TGTGCCAGCAGCTTAGTAGGACACCTGAGCTCCTACAATGAGCAGTTCTTC. It encodes CASSLVGHLSSYNEQFF. V usage is TRBV7-2 and J usage is TRBJ2-1, with TRBD1 as a possible D gene (5 bases). V was clipped by 1 base and J by 0 bases, with 13 bases between them. CDR1 is SGHTA and CDR2 is FQGNSA in the germline V gene. This CDR3 has 17 amino acids. Drawing the rest from reference TRBV7-2 and TRBJ2-1, the complete variable domain is GAGVSQSPSNKVTEKGKDVELRCDPISGHTALYWYRQSLGQGLEFLIYFQGNSAPDKSGLPSDRFSAERTGGSVSTLTIQRTQQEDSAVYLCASSLVGHLSSYNEQFFGPGTRLTVL.

This chain links TRBV9 with TRBJ2-5, with D perhaps TRBD2 (5 bases). CDR3 length: 21 residues. Per the germline V gene, CDR1 is SGDLS and CDR2 is YYNGEE. Trimming left V 0 bases short and J 5 bases short, with 32 bases between. The CDR3 loop reads CASSVEEAHTLASSTKETQYF. The CDR3 bases are TGTGCCAGCAGCGTAGAGGAGGCCCACACGCTTGCTTCCAGTACCAAGGAGACCCAGTACTTC.

This clonotype was observed a handful of times. V is TRBV5-4 and J is TRBJ2-1; D is undetermined. Deletions cut 5 bases from V and 10 bases from J, with 13 bases between. The germline gives CDR1 SGHNT, CDR2 YYREEE (reference sequence). The CDR3 has 12 amino acids. CDR3 sequence: CASSHTVSEQFF. The CDR3 region has the DNA TGTGCCAGCAGTCATACGGTCTCGGAGCAGTTCTTC.

This sequence joins TRBV18 and TRBJ1-4; D not certain. V lost 3 bases to trimming and J lost 4 bases, with 12 bases between them. The CDR3 contains 15 residues. Per germline, CDR1 KGHSH and CDR2 LQKENI. The CDR3: CASSPFNRVNEKLFF. DNA for the CDR3: TGTGCCAGCTCACCCTTTAATCGAGTTAATGAAAAACTGTTTTTT.

This clonotype was seen a few times. V gene TRBV11-1 combines with J gene TRBJ2-1, with 9 bases aligning to TRBD1. V shed 3 bases and J 8 bases; nucleotides not matched to a gene: 5. This CDR3 has 14 amino acids. Germline V gene data show CDR1 as SGHAT and CDR2 as FQDESV (reference sequence). This chain's CDR3 is CASSFRDRADEQFF. CDR3 DNA sequence: TGTGCCAGCAGCTTCCGGGACAGGGCGGATGAGCAGTTCTTC.

CDR3 coding DNA: TGTGCCAGCAGCCAATCCGCCAACCAAGAGACCCAGTACTTC. Protein: CASSQSANQETQYF. This chain links TRBV3-1 with TRBJ2-5; D gene unclear. Trimming shortened V by 2 bases and J by 0 bases, and 7 bases separated the two germline ends. Germline loops: CDR1 LGHDT, CDR2 YNNKEL (reference sequence). CDR3 length: 14 residues.

The chain combines TRBV12-3 or TRBV12-4 with TRBJ2-2; perhaps D is TRBD1 or TRBD2 (5 bases each). The V gene lost 10 bases and the J gene lost 6 bases, with 18 bases spanning the gap. This CDR3 region has 14 residues. DNA for the CDR3: TGTGCCATCCATAACGAGGGGCGCGCCGGGGAGCTGTTTTTT. Translation: CAIHNEGRAGELFF.

A few counts support this clonotype. The J gene is TRBJ1-1, the V gene TRBV5-6, with D hard to call. V lost 6 bases to trimming and J lost 5 bases, with 8 bases between them. Looked up from germline, CDR1 is SGHDT and CDR2 is YYEEEE. This CDR3 has 11 amino acids. The CDR3 DNA reads TGTGCCAGCACTTATGGGACTGAAGCTTTCTTT. Translated: CASTYGTEAFF.

V is TRBV12-3 or TRBV12-4 and J is TRBJ1-2, with a possible D match to TRBD1 (5 bases). V was pared by 5 bases and J by 7 bases, with 17 bases between. This CDR3 is 14 amino acids long. CDR3 bases: TGTGCCAGCAGTGAAGTTAGGGGCGGCTTTGGCTACACCTTC. Its translation is CASSEVRGGFGYTF.

In regard to this clonotype: A much larger clone is a single base away; this may be a read error. In this CDR3 the conserved last residue, phenylalanine or tryptophan, is missing, so a read error is likely. The gene calls are TRBV27 and TRBJ1-1; D remains unclear. Looked up from germline, CDR1 is MNHEY and CDR2 is SMNVEV (reference sequence). CDR3 length: 13 amino acids. The V end lost 7 bases, the J end lost 7 bases, and 16 bases lay between the germline ends. DNA for the CDR3: TGTGCCAGCACCGGTGGTACGTTCGGTGAAGCTTTCATT. It encodes CASTGGTFGEAFI.

The V and J genes are TRBV12-3 or TRBV12-4 and TRBJ1-6; 9 nucleotides agree with TRBD1. CDR3 size: 16 residues. V lost 5 bases to trimming and J lost 1 base; unmatched junction nucleotides: 3. The CDR3 DNA follows: TGTGCCAGCAGTAAGACAGGGGGTTCCTATAATTCACCCCTCCACTTT. Protein sequence: CASSKTGGSYNSPLHF.

This clonotype was seen at least ten times. V gene TRBV7-6 combines with J gene TRBJ2-3; 10 bases agree with TRBD2. With 1 base clipped from V and 0 bases from J, the junction kept 4 bases outside the gene matches. The CDR3 sequence is 17 residues long. The germline gives CDR1 SGHVS, CDR2 FNYEAQ. Here the CDR3 DNA reads TGTGCCAGCAGCTTAGGGGCTAGCGGGAGCAGCACAGATACGCAGTATTTT. Its translation is CASSLGASGSSTDTQYF.

In this sample, this clonotype turned up a few times. The chain couples TRBV15 to TRBJ2-1, with 10 bases lining up with TRBD2. The germline CDR1 and CDR2 sequences are LNHNV and YYDKDF (reference sequence). This CDR3 is built from 17 residues. J gave up 8 bases and V 1 base, and 11 bases lay outside the gene matches. CDR3 in amino acids: CATSRVKASGRSDEQFF. CDR3 in DNA: TGTGCCACCAGCAGAGTAAAGGCTAGCGGGAGATCTGATGAGCAGTTCTTC.

The chain has TRBV27 and TRBJ2-1; TRBD2 matches 11 bases. The CDR3 loop spans 15 amino acids. The V gene end was trimmed by 4 bases and the J gene end by 5 bases; junction bases not matched to a gene: 4. From germline, CDR1 is MNHEY and CDR2 SMNVEV (reference sequence). CDR3 DNA sequence: TGTGCCAGCAGTTATGGGACTAGCGGAAACAATGAGCAGTTCTTC. It codes for CASSYGTSGNNEQFF.

The V call is TRBV11-2, the J call TRBJ1-4; 8 nucleotides align to TRBD1. Germline values: CDR1 SGHAT, CDR2 FQNNGV. The V segment lost 5 bases and the J segment 0 bases; nucleotides outside the gene matches: 5. CDR3 size: 16 residues. The CDR3 nucleotides read TGTGCCAGCAGCCTAGGACAGGGTGCAACTAATGAAAAACTGTTTTTT. Translating it yields CASSLGQGATNEKLFF.

The chain couples TRBV9 to TRBJ2-7; D may correspond to TRBD1 or TRBD2 (5 bases each). The CDR3 length is 14 residues. The germline V gene encodes CDR1 SGDLS and CDR2 YYNGEE. V lost 4 bases to trimming and J lost 3 bases, with 14 bases between them. The CDR3 loop is CASSRRGARYEQYF. CDR3 bases: TGTGCCAGCAGCCGGCGAGGGGCGCGCTACGAGCAGTACTTC. Variable domain in full (rest from reference TRBV9 and TRBJ2-7): DSGVTQTPKHLITATGQRVTLRCSPRSGDLSVYWYQQSLDQGLQFLIQYYNGEERAKGNILERFSAQQFPDLHSELNLSSLELGDSALYFCASSRRGARYEQYFGPGTRLTVT.

This clonotype was recorded at least ten times. The rearrangement uses TRBV7-9 and TRBJ2-3, with D unclear. CDR1 and CDR2 from the germline V gene are SEHNR and FQNEAQ (reference sequence). The CDR3 has 15 amino acids. Trimming took 3 bases from V and 2 from J, leaving 12 bases between them. Here the CDR3 reads CASSFSNGFTDTQYF. In DNA form, the CDR3 reads TGTGCCAGCAGCTTTAGCAACGGTTTCACAGATACGCAGTATTTT.

This clonotype was detected only a few times. The V and J genes are TRBV7-9 and TRBJ2-4; the D gene could be TRBD1 or TRBD2 (6 bases each). The length of the CDR3 is 15 residues. V was pared by 5 bases and J by 4 bases, with 15 bases between. Germline lookup yields CDR1 SEHNR and CDR2 FQNEAQ (reference sequence). The CDR3 is CASSNTGRRKNIQYF. In DNA, the CDR3 is TGTGCCAGCAGCAACACAGGGAGGCGTAAAAACATTCAGTACTTC.

The chain links TRBV2 to TRBJ2-4; D is uncertain. The CDR3 runs to 14 residues. The V end was cut by 8 bases, the J end by 0 bases, with 11 bases between. The germline CDR1 and CDR2 sequences are SNHLY and FYNNEI. CDR3 DNA: TGTGCCAGCGTGTTAAATCTAGCCAAAAACATTCAGTACTTC. Translated, it gives CASVLNLAKNIQYF.

The rearrangement joins TRBV27 to TRBJ2-1; TRBD2 agrees at 8 bases. V lost 8 bases, J lost 8 bases, and 11 bases stayed unmatched. Germline lookup yields CDR1 MNHEY and CDR2 SMNVEV (reference sequence). The CDR3 has 14 amino acids. CDR3 nucleotide sequence: TGTGCCAGCCGACGGGGGGGGAGATTAGATGAGCAGTTCTTC. Translation gives CASRRGGRLDEQFF.

There are many counts of this clonotype. The chain is built from TRBV20-1 and TRBJ2-3, with 8 nucleotides matching TRBD1. The V segment lost 1 base and the J segment 7 bases; nucleotides outside the gene matches: 10. This CDR3 region has 15 residues. CDR1 is DFQATT, CDR2 SNEGSKA, per germline (reference sequence). CDR3 DNA sequence: TGCAGTGCTAGAGGGCAGGGGGCCAAGATAAATACGCAGTATTTT. Its protein is CSARGQGAKINTQYF.

This clonotype was observed many times. V usage is TRBV7-9 and J usage is TRBJ2-7; 9 nucleotides agree with TRBD1. The ends lost 3 bases at V and 1 base at J; junction bases unmatched: 4. The CDR3 is made up of 15 amino acids. Germline lookup yields CDR1 SEHNR and CDR2 FQNEAQ (reference sequence). This CDR3 is CASSFPGQGSYEQYF. DNA of the CDR3: TGTGCCAGCAGCTTCCCGGGACAGGGATCCTACGAGCAGTACTTC.

The chain employs TRBV12-3 or TRBV12-4 and TRBJ2-5; D possibly matches TRBD1 or TRBD2 (5 bases each). V gave up 6 bases and J gave up 2 bases, with 7 bases separating them. The CDR3 loop spans 12 amino acids. CDR3 amino acids: CASRGEQETQYF. The CDR3 DNA reads TGTGCCAGCAGGGGGGAGCAAGAGACCCAGTACTTC.

This chain uses TRBV6-2 or TRBV6-3 with TRBJ2-3; TRBD2 matches at 12 bases. J gave up 6 bases and V 6 bases, and 7 bases lay outside the gene matches. The germline CDR1 and CDR2 sequences are MNHEY and SVGEGT. CDR3 length: 15 amino acids. CDR3 coding DNA: TGTGCCAGCAGAGTCCTAGCGGGAGGGCTTGATACGCAGTATTTT. This gives the protein CASRVLAGGLDTQYF.

This clonotype was recorded at least ten times. The junction departs from germline at one end; a sequencing error may be responsible. This chain uses TRBV12-3 or TRBV12-4 with TRBJ2-7, with D possibly being TRBD2 (5 bases). CDR3 length: 14 residues. In DNA form, the CDR3 reads TGTGCCAGCAGCTTAGCGAGCGGCAGCTACGAGCAGTACTTC. This sequence encodes CASSLASGSYEQYF.

V usage is TRBV28 and J usage is TRBJ1-1; 11 nucleotides align to TRBD1. J lost 6 bases, V lost 3 bases, and 12 bases had no gene match. CDR3 length: 17 residues. Looked up from germline, CDR1 is MDHEN and CDR2 is SYDVKM. The CDR3 loop is CASSFVVGDRGSPEAFF. CDR3 nucleotide sequence: TGTGCCAGCAGTTTCGTAGTAGGGGACAGGGGGTCCCCTGAAGCTTTCTTT. The full variable domain, with the rest looked up from reference TRBV28 and TRBJ1-1, is DVKVTQSSRYLVKRTGEKVFLECVQDMDHENMFWYRQDPGLGLRLIYFSYDVKMKEKGDIPEGYSVSREKKERFSLILESASTNQTSMYLCASSFVVGDRGSPEAFFGQGTRLTVV.